This T cell receptor (beta chain) stems from a study of technical replicates of blood from a few donors. Assay: immunoSEQ multiplex PCR; the TCRdb copy retains only in-frame clones and omits some. This table has thousands of clones, 90% to 97% appearing once. The origin of this receptor is a human donor in good health. Specimen: PBMCs.

CDR3 sequence (DNA): TGTGCCAGTAGTCTCGATACTCAGGGGTTGGGGAAGCAGTACTTC. It is translated as CASSLDTQGLGKQYF. V usage is TRBV19 and J usage is TRBJ2-7, with D possibly being TRBD1 (6 bases). Germline V gives CDR1 LNHDA, CDR2 SQIVND (reference sequence). There are 15 residues in the CDR3. V was shortened by 5 bases and J by 8 bases, with 22 bases between the two germline ends.